This TCR beta chain was found in a study of T cell responses to AZD1222 COVID-19 vaccine. General study results and limits: Per reports, nearly half of all spike-specific TCRs target regions that are unmutated in variants. Once two AZD1222 doses were given, Spike-specific TCR breadth and depth went up. The study sampled repertoires only after the peak T cell response.

The protocol was immunoSEQ multiplex PCR, while the TCRdb copy is restricted to in-frame clones and leaves out a portion. The table lists 100,000 or so clones, about 85% of them singletons, with under 3% in the top ten. Whether given at about 4 or about 12 weeks, second doses were pooled. Notes on this clone: Its antigen is currently unknown.

Source: peripheral blood, taken 28 days after the second AZD1222 dose. This receptor was identified in an adult who received the AZD1222 COVID-19 vaccine.

CDR3 residues: CASSTSRSKSSYEQYF. The CDR3 DNA is TGTGCCAGCAGTACCTCAAGGTCGAAGAGCTCCTACGAGCAGTACTTC. V and J are TRBV28 and TRBJ2-7, with unresolved D. The germline V gene encodes CDR1 MDHEN and CDR2 SYDVKM. V was clipped by 5 bases and J by 0 bases, with 17 bases between them. The CDR3 loop spans 16 amino acids.